This TCR beta chain was sequenced during a study of CD8+CD57+ T cells in acquired aplastic anemia. In the study overall: Isolated CD4+ and CD8+ cells, once sorted, yielded DNA averaging about 3.2 ug.

Losses at the gene ends were 2 bases for V and 0 bases for J; bases not matched to a gene: 4. CDR1 and CDR2 from the germline V gene are SGHVS and FNYEAQ. The CDR3 length is 16 residues. Patients chosen for sequencing had CD8+CD57+ cells that had expanded, as shown by flow cytometry. This clonotype was recorded at least ten times. Researchers used genomic DNA as the template to profile TCR beta VDJ and CDR3. TCRdb recomputed calls from the reads with MiXCR, one row per CDR3 protein. The sample carries fewer than 200,000 distinct CDR3 sequences, 48% recorded once. The genes are TRBV7-6 and TRBJ2-7; 10 bases fit TRBD2. Sequencing was done on a sample of sorted CD4+, CD8+, or CD8+CD57+ T cells (not recorded which) from PBMCs. This receptor was obtained from a human donor with aplastic anemia. CDR3 protein: CASSLLVAGGSYEQYF. The CDR3 nucleotides are TGTGCCAGCAGCTTATTGGTAGCGGGGGGCTCCTACGAGCAGTACTTC.